This T cell receptor (beta chain) was profiled in a study of Ad26.COV2.S vaccination and SARS-CoV-2 variants. Profiling relied on immunoSEQ multiplex PCR, and the TCRdb table lists in-frame clones only, not all of them. The table has over 400,000 clones, 90% seen once. The length of the CDR3 is 16 residues. With 7 bases clipped from V and 4 bases from J, the junction kept 13 bases outside the gene matches. The germline gives CDR1 WSHSY, CDR2 SAAADI. The sample's treatment: roughly 20 received Ad26.COV2.S at low or high dose, single or two shots; 5 received placebo; per-sample allocation not given. Material that was analyzed had been drawn on day 63 after the first vaccine or placebo injection.

The V gene is TRBV10-2, the J gene TRBJ2-5, with TRBD2 identical over 9 bases. The clonotype was recovered from a person aged 18-60 years who received the Ad26.COV2.S COVID-19 vaccine or a placebo. Sequenced here: peripheral blood, sampled in a trial of Ad26.COV2.S vaccine versus placebo. CDR3 in amino acids: CASTYSGREGLETQYF. The CDR3, as DNA: TGCGCCAGCACCTATAGCGGGAGAGAAGGTTTAGAGACCCAGTACTTC.